This entry concerns a single TCR beta chain. In the original workflow: Reference gene primer amplification in the assay estimated nucleated cell counts. Assay: immunoSEQ multiplex PCR; the TCRdb copy retains only in-frame clones and omits some. Clone size and the V and J calls come from that table; the DNA yielded D and trimming. This table has tens of thousands of clones, roughly 80% appearing once. After removal of 2 bases from V and 5 bases from J, the junction contained 10 bases not matched to a gene. The CDR3 spans 16 residues. Per germline, CDR1 MNHEY and CDR2 SVGEGT. These data originate in a study of blood T cell repertoires in COVID-19.

Sequencing was performed on peripheral blood. This rearrangement joins TRBV6-2 or TRBV6-3 to TRBJ1-1, with 8 bases aligning to TRBD1. The TCR comes from a woman aged 55-69 years with acute or convalescent COVID-19. CDR3 sequence: CASSYGVRGQVTEAFF. The CDR3 DNA is TGTGCCAGCAGTTACGGCGTCAGGGGGCAAGTAACTGAAGCTTTCTTT.